Detailed here is one TCR beta chain. The antigen is undetermined. At one of its ends the junction is not consistent with the germline gene, which may arise from a read error. Once obtained from cultured CD4+ T cells, the DNA was sequenced using the Oncomine TCR Beta short-read assay. From the PCR reads, TCRdb called clonotypes with MiXCR, one entry per CDR3 protein. The sample lists over 10,000 distinct CDR3 sequences, just over 35% seen once, with around 18% in the top ten. Described treatment: approximately 10-day PBMC culture with coronavirus spike peptide pools or control peptides (ViraFEST assay). ViraFEST enlarged antigen-specific T cell populations with peptide pools and afterwards sequenced TCRs. Negative selection enriched CD4+ T cells from cultures at around 9 days. This specimen belongs to a study of vaccination and CD4 T cells after COVID-19. The CDR3 covers 13 residues. Germline CDR1 and CDR2: SNHLY and FYNNEI.

This TCR was sampled from a human donor with COVID-19. This rearrangement joins TRBV2 to TRBJ1-2; D may be TRBD1 (6 bases). Sequencing was carried out using cultured CD4+ T cells from blood. Here the CDR3 DNA reads TGTGCCGGCAGTGAAATAGGGGGGTATGGCTACACCTTC. Translated, it gives CAGSEIGGYGYTF.